These 27 T cell receptor beta chains were all obtained from the same sample, sequenced in a study of CD8 T cells in ankylosing spondylitis. TCRdb reanalysed the 5' RACE reads using MiXCR and keeps one entry per CDR3 protein. This sample has tens of thousands of distinct CDR3 sequences, with about 27% found just once. Sequenced material: blood, either unsorted or a sorted T cell fraction (not recorded which). Receptors were obtained from a male donor with ankylosing spondylitis or in good health (not recorded which).

The V call is TRBV25-1, the J call TRBJ1-1, with TRBD1 matching 7 bases. The germline V gene has CDR1 MGHDK and CDR2 SYGVNS. The junction had 5 bases not matched to a gene; V was cut back by 5 bases and J by 2 bases. The CDR3 loop spans 14 amino acids. Here the CDR3 reads CASSRQGFNTEAFF. The CDR3 DNA reads as TGTGCCAGCAGTCGACAGGGCTTCAACACTGAAGCTTTCTTT. Complete variable domain (other parts from reference TRBV25-1 and TRBJ1-1): EADIYQTPRYLVIGTGKKITLECSQTMGHDKMYWYQQDPGMELHLIHYSYGVNSTEKGDLSSESTVSRIRTEHFPLTLESARPSHTSQYLCASSRQGFNTEAFFGQGTRLTVV.

This clonotype appeared a few times. J is TRBJ2-5 and V is TRBV12-3 or TRBV12-4; D not resolved. The CDR3 consists of 11 residues. V dropped 4 bases and J dropped 4 bases, with 4 bases sitting between them. CDR3 region: CASSYSETQYF. CDR3 in DNA: TGTGCCAGCAGTTATTCAGAGACCCAGTACTTC.

This clonotype was seen a handful of times. V usage is TRBV7-3 and J usage is TRBJ2-3, with D maybe TRBD2 (5 bases). Germline lookup yields CDR1 SGHTA and CDR2 FQGTGA. V was trimmed by 0 bases and J by 3 bases, leaving 7 bases between them. The CDR3 contains 14 residues. The CDR3 DNA reads TGTGCCAGCAGCTTAACTGCGGGTACAGATACGCAGTATTTT. It specifies CASSLTAGTDTQYF.

The J gene is TRBJ2-3, the V gene TRBV12-3 or TRBV12-4; no definite D call. The CDR3 has 15 amino acids. V lost 7 bases and J lost 0, with 14 bases in between. CDR3 protein: CASITFPSSTDTQYF. CDR3 coding DNA: TGTGCCAGCATCACCTTTCCCTCTAGCACAGATACGCAGTATTTT.

This clonotype showed up just a few times. This rearrangement joins TRBV5-1 to TRBJ2-3; 9 bases line up with TRBD2. Germline V gives CDR1 SGHRS, CDR2 YFSETQ. The ends lost 6 bases at V and 5 bases at J; junction bases unmatched: 13. The CDR3 runs to 16 residues. The CDR3 DNA sequence: TGCGCCAGCACCCCTGAGGTAGCGGGAGACGGAGATACGCAGTATTTT. Amino acid sequence: CASTPEVAGDGDTQYF.

The chain has TRBV7-2 and TRBJ1-5; TRBD1 is a possible D gene (5 bases). V was pared by 5 bases and J by 7 bases, with 18 bases between. This CDR3 spans 15 amino acids. Germline V gene sequence: CDR1 SGHTA, CDR2 FQGNSA. The CDR3 nucleotides are TGTGCCAGCAGCCTAGGGTCAGGGCTGAGCCAGCCCCAGCATTTT. It codes for CASSLGSGLSQPQHF.

V is TRBV12-3 or TRBV12-4 and J is TRBJ1-4; D gene uncertain. Trimming cost V 5 bases and J 5 bases, with 3 bases left between them. This CDR3 is built from 11 residues. This chain's CDR3 is CASSTNEKLFF. CDR3 DNA: TGTGCCAGCAGTACCAATGAAAAACTGTTTTTT.

The gene calls are TRBV5-1 and TRBJ1-2; no reliable D call. The V end was cut by 2 bases, the J end by 0 bases, with 11 bases between. CDR1 is SGHRS and CDR2 is YFSETQ in the germline V gene. The CDR3 is 15 amino acids. This CDR3 reads CASSFTVSTNYGYTF. The CDR3 nucleotides read TGCGCCAGCAGCTTTACCGTATCGACTAACTATGGCTACACCTTC.

This clonotype was observed a few times. This chain joins TRBV5-6 and TRBJ1-5, with D possibly matching TRBD1 (5 bases). Trimming took off 0 bases at V and 1 base at J, with 14 bases between the two ends. The CDR3 totals 17 residues. Germline V gene sequence: CDR1 SGHDT, CDR2 YYEEEE. CDR3: CASSLETGGNSNQPQHF. The CDR3 coding sequence is TGTGCCAGCAGCTTGGAAACGGGGGGTAACAGCAATCAGCCCCAGCATTTT.

This clonotype was counted a few times. V and J are TRBV20-1 and TRBJ1-5; 7 positions match TRBD1. The CDR3 has 17 residues. Germline V gene sequence: CDR1 DFQATT, CDR2 SNEGSKA (reference sequence). V lost 3 bases, J lost 3 bases, and 14 bases stayed unmatched. CDR3 sequence: CSARSGAGGGINQPQHF. The CDR3 nucleotides read TGCAGTGCTAGGAGTGGGGCAGGAGGGGGCATCAATCAGCCCCAGCATTTT.

This clonotype occurred a few times. The chain carries TRBV5-1 and TRBJ2-2; no definite D call. V was pared by 4 bases and J by 5 bases, with 21 bases between. CDR3 size: 17 residues. Germline lookup yields CDR1 SGHRS and CDR2 YFSETQ. DNA for the CDR3: TGCGCCAGCAGCACGCCGCCCGAACACGGGTCGACCGGGGAGCTGTTTTTT. This sequence encodes CASSTPPEHGSTGELFF.

The chain has TRBV20-1 and TRBJ1-4; no firm D call. CDR1 DFQATT and CDR2 SNEGSKA come from the germline V gene (reference sequence). This CDR3 has 16 residues. V lost 0 bases and J 8 bases, leaving 19 bases between the germline ends. CDR3 amino acids: CSARDLSTVFWEKLFF. Written as DNA, the CDR3 is TGCAGTGCTAGAGATCTGAGCACCGTATTTTGGGAAAAACTGTTTTTT.

This clonotype came up many times. This sequence joins TRBV29-1 and TRBJ2-1; the match to TRBD2 covers 9 bases. CDR1 SQVTM and CDR2 ANQGSEA come from the germline V gene. V was pared by 4 bases and J by 13 bases, with 8 bases of the junction left unmatched. This CDR3 contains 12 residues. CDR3 DNA: TGCAGCGTTGGATCGGGACTAGCCCGCCAGTTCTTC. Protein product: CSVGSGLARQFF.

Only a few counts were recorded for this clonotype. CDR3 sequence: CASSYFGTDTQYF. The CDR3, as DNA: TGTGCCAGCAGTTATTTCGGAACAGATACGCAGTATTTT. This chain uses TRBV6-5 with TRBJ2-3; D gene ambiguous. This CDR3 spans 13 amino acids. Trimming pared 3 bases from V and 3 bases from J, leaving 7 bases between. In germline, CDR1 is MNHEY, CDR2 SVGAGI.

The CDR3 here is CASSRVQGSPETQYF. CDR3 nucleotide sequence: TGTGCCAGCAGTCGCGTACAGGGCTCCCCAGAGACCCAGTACTTC. The chain combines TRBV7-9 with TRBJ2-5; D might be TRBD1 (6 bases). The CDR3 runs 15 residues. Trimming pared 6 bases from V and 4 bases from J, leaving 18 bases between. The germline V gene has CDR1 SEHNR and CDR2 FQNEAQ (reference sequence).

The rearrangement joins TRBV10-3 to TRBJ1-1, with unresolved D. V gave up 10 bases and J gave up 2 bases, with 17 bases separating them. The germline V gene has CDR1 ENHRY and CDR2 SYGVKD. The CDR3 is 14 residues long. For the CDR3, the DNA is TGTGCCACGCGACAACGTGGGATTAACACTGAAGCTTTCTTT. It translates to CATRQRGINTEAFF.

The rearrangement joins TRBV27 to TRBJ1-6; no firm D call. The CDR3 covers 15 residues. Germline values: CDR1 MNHEY, CDR2 SMNVEV (reference sequence). V lost 3 bases, J lost 0 bases, and 6 bases lay in between. The chain's CDR3 is CASSLMSSYNSPLHF. As DNA, the CDR3 is TGTGCCAGCAGTTTGATGAGCTCCTATAATTCACCCCTCCACTTT.

The chain carries TRBV5-1 and TRBJ1-4, with D maybe TRBD1 (6 bases). The CDR3 length is 16 residues. CDR1 and CDR2 (germline): SGHRS, YFSETQ. V lost 0 bases, J lost 3 bases, and 12 bases lay in between. This CDR3 is CASSLEVAGANEKLFF. The CDR3 coding sequence is TGCGCCAGCAGCTTGGAGGTGGCAGGGGCTAATGAAAAACTGTTTTTT.

J is TRBJ1-3 and V is TRBV3-1; D call uncertain. CDR3 length equals 17 residues. Germline V gives CDR1 LGHDT, CDR2 YNNKEL (reference sequence). V dropped 0 bases and J dropped 3 bases, with 15 bases sitting between them. The CDR3 DNA reads as TGTGCCAGCAGCCAAGATCGTGGAACAGCGTATGGAAACACCATATATTTT. Amino acids: CASSQDRGTAYGNTIYF.

This clonotype has just a few counts. This chain connects TRBV12-3 or TRBV12-4 to TRBJ1-1; unclear D gene. The CDR3 covers 12 residues. The V gene lost 5 bases and the J gene lost 11 bases, with 15 bases spanning the gap. The CDR3 DNA reads TGTGCCAGCAGTCCAATCGGGGTGGACGCTTTCTTT. Amino acid sequence: CASSPIGVDAFF.

The rearrangement links TRBV5-5 to TRBJ2-5; D gene ambiguous. This CDR3 spans 14 amino acids. V shed 4 bases and J shed 5 bases, with 15 bases lying between them. The germline gives CDR1 SGHKS, CDR2 YYEKEE (reference sequence). As DNA, the CDR3 is TGTGCCAGCAGCCTGGGTGTAGGCTCGGAGACCCAGTACTTC. Residues: CASSLGVGSETQYF.

The chain is built from TRBV4-1 and TRBJ1-5, with D perhaps TRBD1 (6 bases). The germline V gene encodes CDR1 MGHRA and CDR2 YSYEKL. The ends were cut back, 2 bases at V and 8 bases at J, with 10 bases in the middle. CDR3 length: 13 amino acids. CDR3 loop: CASSQRGGEPQHF. The DNA of the CDR3 is TGCGCCAGCAGCCAAAGAGGGGGGGAGCCCCAGCATTTT.

The chain is built from TRBV18 and TRBJ1-4; a possible D gene is TRBD1 (5 bases). The V gene lost 6 bases and the J gene lost 0 bases, with 17 bases spanning the gap. CDR1 and CDR2 from the germline V gene are KGHSH and LQKENI. CDR3 size: 17 residues. This chain's CDR3 is CASSPGGHGPTNEKLFF. The CDR3 nucleotides are TGTGCCAGCTCGCCCGGTGGACATGGACCAACTAATGAAAAACTGTTTTTT.

V usage is TRBV29-1 and J usage is TRBJ2-1; D may be TRBD2 (5 bases). Germline V gene lookup returns CDR1 SQVTM and CDR2 ANQGSEA. V gave up 6 bases and J gave up 1 base, with 10 bases separating them. The CDR3 consists of 13 residues. The CDR3 nucleotides read TGCAGCGTAAGGACTCAATCCTACAATGAGCAGTTCTTC. As protein: CSVRTQSYNEQFF.

The chain carries TRBV7-3 and TRBJ1-1, with D hard to call. This CDR3 has 13 amino acids. From germline, CDR1 is SGHTA and CDR2 FQGTGA. V dropped 2 bases and J dropped 5 bases, with 9 bases sitting between them. The CDR3 nucleotides read TGTGCCAGCAGCTTATCTTTAGAGACTGAAGCTTTCTTT. It yields the protein CASSLSLETEAFF.

The rearrangement links TRBV5-1 to TRBJ2-7; D may correspond to TRBD1 or TRBD2 (5 bases each). The CDR3 is 16 residues long. V was shortened by 4 bases and J by 2 bases, with 19 bases between the two germline ends. Germline assignment: CDR1 SGHRS and CDR2 YFSETQ. CDR3 nucleotide sequence: TGCGCCAGCAGCCTCACGACCGGGACGTTCACCTACGAGCAGTACTTC. Protein product: CASSLTTGTFTYEQYF.

This clonotype was recorded many times. The DNA is omitted, as the CDR3 cannot be located on it reliably, and the CDR3 follows TCRdb's listing. The chain carries TRBV5-1 and TRBJ1-1. Germline V CDR1 and CDR2: SGHRS, YFSETQ. The CDR3 contains 12 residues when both ends are counted. The CDR3 here is CASSTSNTEAFF.